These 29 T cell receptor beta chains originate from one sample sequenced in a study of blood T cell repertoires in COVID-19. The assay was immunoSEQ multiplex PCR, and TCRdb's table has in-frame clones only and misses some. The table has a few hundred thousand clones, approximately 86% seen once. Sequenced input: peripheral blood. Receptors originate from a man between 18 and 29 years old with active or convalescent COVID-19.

This chain's CDR3 is CATSRTGNTGSPLHF. The CDR3 nucleotides read TGTGCCACCAGCCGGACAGGGAATACGGGTTCACCCCTCCACTTT. The chain uses TRBV15 and TRBJ1-6, with 8 bases matching TRBD1. The trim removed 5 bases at V and 9 bases at J, leaving 9 bases unmatched. CDR3 length: 15 residues. Germline V CDR1 and CDR2: LNHNV, YYDKDF (reference sequence). The full variable domain, rest sourced from reference TRBV15 and TRBJ1-6, is DAMVIQNPRYQVTQFGKPVTLSCSQTLNHNVMYWYQQKSSQAPKLLFHYYDKDFNNEADTPDNFQSRRPNTSFCFLDIRSPGLGDTAMYLCATSRTGNTGSPLHFGNGTRLTVT.

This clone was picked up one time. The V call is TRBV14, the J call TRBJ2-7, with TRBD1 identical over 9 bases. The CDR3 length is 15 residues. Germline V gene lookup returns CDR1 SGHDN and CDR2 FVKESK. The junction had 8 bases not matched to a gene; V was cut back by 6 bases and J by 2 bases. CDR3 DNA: TGTGCCAGCAGACTTCCGGGACAGGGAACCTACGAGCAGTACTTC. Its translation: CASRLPGQGTYEQYF.

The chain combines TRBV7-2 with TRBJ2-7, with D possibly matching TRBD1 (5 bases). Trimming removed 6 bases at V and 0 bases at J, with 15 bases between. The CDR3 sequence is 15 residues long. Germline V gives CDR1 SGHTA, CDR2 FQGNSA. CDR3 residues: CASSIAPDNSYEQYF. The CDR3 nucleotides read TGTGCCAGCAGTATAGCCCCGGACAACTCCTACGAGCAGTACTTC.

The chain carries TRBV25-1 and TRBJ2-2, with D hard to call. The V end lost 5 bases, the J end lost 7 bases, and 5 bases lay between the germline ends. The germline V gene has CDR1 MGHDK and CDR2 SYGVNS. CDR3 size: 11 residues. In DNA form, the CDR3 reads TGTGCCAGCAGTCTCCTCGGGGAGCTGTTTTTT. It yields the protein CASSLLGELFF.

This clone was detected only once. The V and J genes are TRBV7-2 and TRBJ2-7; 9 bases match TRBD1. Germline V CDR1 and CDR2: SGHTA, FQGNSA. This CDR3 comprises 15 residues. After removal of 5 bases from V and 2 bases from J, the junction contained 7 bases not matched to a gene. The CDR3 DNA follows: TGTGCCAGCAGCCTTGGGACAGGGCCTACCTACGAGCAGTACTTC. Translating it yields CASSLGTGPTYEQYF.

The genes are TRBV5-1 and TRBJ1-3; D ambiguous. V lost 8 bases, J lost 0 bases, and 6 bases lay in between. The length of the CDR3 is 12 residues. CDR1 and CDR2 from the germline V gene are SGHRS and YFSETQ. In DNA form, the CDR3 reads TGCGCCAGTGCGGACTCTGGAAACACCATATATTTT. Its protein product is CASADSGNTIYF.

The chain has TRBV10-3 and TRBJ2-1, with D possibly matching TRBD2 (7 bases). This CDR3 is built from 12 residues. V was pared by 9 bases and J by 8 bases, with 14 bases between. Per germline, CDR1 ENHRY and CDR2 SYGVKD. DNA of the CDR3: TGTGCCATGTCCGGGGGGCAGGATGAGCAGTTCTTC. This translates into CAMSGGQDEQFF.

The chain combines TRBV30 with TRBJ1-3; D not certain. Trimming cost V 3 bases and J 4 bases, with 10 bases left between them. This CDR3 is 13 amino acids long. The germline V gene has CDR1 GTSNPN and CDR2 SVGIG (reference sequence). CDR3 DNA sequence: TGTGCCTGGAGCCCAGACTTGGGAAACACCATATATTTT. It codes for CAWSPDLGNTIYF.

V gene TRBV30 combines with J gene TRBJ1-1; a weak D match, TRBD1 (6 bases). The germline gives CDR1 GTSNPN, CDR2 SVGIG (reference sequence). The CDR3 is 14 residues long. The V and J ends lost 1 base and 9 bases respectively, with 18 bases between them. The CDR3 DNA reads TGTGCCTGGAGTGCCGGACAGACCGATAGCAAAGCTTTCTTT. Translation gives CAWSAGQTDSKAFF.

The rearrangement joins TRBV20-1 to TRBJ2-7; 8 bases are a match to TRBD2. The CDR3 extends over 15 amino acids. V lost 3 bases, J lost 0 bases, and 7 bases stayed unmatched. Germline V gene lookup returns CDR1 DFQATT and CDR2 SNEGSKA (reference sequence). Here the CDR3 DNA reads TGCAGTGCTAGTGGCAGCGGGGGATCCTCCTACGAGCAGTACTTC. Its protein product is CSASGSGGSSYEQYF.

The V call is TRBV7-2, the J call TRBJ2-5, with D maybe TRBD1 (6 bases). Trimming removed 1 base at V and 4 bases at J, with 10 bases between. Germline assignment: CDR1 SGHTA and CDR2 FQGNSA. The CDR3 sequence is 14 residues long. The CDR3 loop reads CASSLVAGAETQYF. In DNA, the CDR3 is TGTGCCAGCAGCTTAGTAGCAGGGGCAGAGACCCAGTACTTC.

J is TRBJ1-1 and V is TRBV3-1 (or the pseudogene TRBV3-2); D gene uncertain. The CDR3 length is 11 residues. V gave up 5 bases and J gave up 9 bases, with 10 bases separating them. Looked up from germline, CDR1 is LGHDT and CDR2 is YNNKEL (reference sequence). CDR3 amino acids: CASSEVDKAFF. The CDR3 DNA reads TGTGCCAGCAGCGAGGTCGATAAAGCTTTCTTT.

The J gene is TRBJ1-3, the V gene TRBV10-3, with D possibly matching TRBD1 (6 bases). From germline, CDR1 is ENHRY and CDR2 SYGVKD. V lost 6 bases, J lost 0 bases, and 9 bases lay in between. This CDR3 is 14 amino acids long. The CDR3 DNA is TGTGCCATCAGGAACAGGGACTCTGGAAACACCATATATTTT. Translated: CAIRNRDSGNTIYF.

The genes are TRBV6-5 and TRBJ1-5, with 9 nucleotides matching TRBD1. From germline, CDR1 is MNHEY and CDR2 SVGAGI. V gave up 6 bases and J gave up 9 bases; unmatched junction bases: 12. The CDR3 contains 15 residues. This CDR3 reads CASRHTSGTGSPQHF. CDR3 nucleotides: TGTGCCAGCAGGCATACTTCCGGGACAGGGTCGCCCCAGCATTTT.

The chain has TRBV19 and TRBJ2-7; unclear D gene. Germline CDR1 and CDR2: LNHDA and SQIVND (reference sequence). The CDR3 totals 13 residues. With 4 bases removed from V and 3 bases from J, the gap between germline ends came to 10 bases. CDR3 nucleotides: TGTGCCAGTAGTAGTCAGTCCTTCTACGAGCAGTACTTC. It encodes CASSSQSFYEQYF. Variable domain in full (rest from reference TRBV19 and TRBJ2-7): DGGITQSPKYLFRKEGQNVTLSCEQNLNHDAMYWYRQDPGQGLRLIYYSQIVNDFQKGDIAEGYSVSREKKESFPLTVTSAQKNPTAFYLCASSSQSFYEQYFGPGTRLTVT.

The CDR3 here is CASSLYRENHEAFF. The CDR3 region has the DNA TGTGCCAGCAGCTTGTACAGGGAAAATCATGAAGCTTTCTTT. V gene TRBV5-6 combines with J gene TRBJ1-1, with D possibly matching TRBD1 (6 bases). V dropped 1 base and J dropped 7 bases, with 14 bases sitting between them. Germline loops: CDR1 SGHDT, CDR2 YYEEEE. The CDR3 consists of 14 residues.

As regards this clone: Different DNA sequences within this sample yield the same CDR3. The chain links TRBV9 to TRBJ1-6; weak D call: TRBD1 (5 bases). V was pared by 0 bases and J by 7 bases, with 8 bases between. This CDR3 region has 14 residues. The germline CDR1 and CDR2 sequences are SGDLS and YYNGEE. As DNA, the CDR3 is TGTGCCAGCAGCGTAGGACAGCCCAATTCACCCCTCCACTTT. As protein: CASSVGQPNSPLHF.

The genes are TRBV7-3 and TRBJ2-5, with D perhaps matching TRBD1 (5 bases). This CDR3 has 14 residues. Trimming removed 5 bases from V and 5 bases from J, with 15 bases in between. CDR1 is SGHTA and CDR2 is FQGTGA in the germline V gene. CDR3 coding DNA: TGTGCCAGCAGCCAGGGTTGGGCATCTGAGACCCAGTACTTC. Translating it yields CASSQGWASETQYF.

The CDR3 spells CASSPPRGGPRTTGELFF. CDR3 nucleotides: TGTGCCAGCAGCCCCCCGCGGGGCGGCCCGCGGACCACCGGGGAGCTGTTTTTT. The genes are TRBV9 and TRBJ2-2, with D perhaps TRBD2 (6 bases). This CDR3 region has 18 residues. The V and J ends lost 4 bases and 4 bases respectively, with 23 bases between them. From germline, CDR1 is SGDLS and CDR2 YYNGEE.

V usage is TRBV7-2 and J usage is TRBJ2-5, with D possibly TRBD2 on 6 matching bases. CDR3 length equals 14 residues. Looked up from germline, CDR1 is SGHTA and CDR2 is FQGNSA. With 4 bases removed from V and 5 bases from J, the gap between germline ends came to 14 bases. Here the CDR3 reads CASSYGTQRETQYF. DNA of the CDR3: TGTGCCAGCAGCTACGGGACTCAAAGGGAGACCCAGTACTTC.

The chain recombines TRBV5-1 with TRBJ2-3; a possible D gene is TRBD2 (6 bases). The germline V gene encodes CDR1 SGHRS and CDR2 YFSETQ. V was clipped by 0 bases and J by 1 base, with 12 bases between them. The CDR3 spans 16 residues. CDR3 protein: CASSLAGLTGTDTQYF. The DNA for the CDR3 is TGCGCCAGCAGCTTGGCCGGACTAACTGGCACAGATACGCAGTATTTT.

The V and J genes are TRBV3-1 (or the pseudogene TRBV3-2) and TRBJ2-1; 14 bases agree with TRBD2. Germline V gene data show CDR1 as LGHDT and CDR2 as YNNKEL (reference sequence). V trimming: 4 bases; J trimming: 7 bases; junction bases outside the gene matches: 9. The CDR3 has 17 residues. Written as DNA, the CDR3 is TGTGCCAGCAGCCCCGGGACTAGCGGGGGAGCCAGGAATGAGCAGTTCTTC. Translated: CASSPGTSGGARNEQFF.

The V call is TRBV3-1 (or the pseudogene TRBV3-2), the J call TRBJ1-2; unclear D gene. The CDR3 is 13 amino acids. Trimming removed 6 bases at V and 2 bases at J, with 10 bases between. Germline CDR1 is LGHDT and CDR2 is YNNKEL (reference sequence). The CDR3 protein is CASRGQSNYGYTF. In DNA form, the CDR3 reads TGTGCCAGCAGGGGCCAGAGCAACTATGGCTACACCTTC.

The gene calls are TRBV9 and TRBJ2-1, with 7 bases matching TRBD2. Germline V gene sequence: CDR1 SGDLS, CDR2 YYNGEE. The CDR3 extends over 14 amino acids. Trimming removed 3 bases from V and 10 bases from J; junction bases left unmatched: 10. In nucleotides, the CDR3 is TGTGCCAGCAGCGCGCGGGGGTTAAGGGGAGAGCAGTTCTTC. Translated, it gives CASSARGLRGEQFF.

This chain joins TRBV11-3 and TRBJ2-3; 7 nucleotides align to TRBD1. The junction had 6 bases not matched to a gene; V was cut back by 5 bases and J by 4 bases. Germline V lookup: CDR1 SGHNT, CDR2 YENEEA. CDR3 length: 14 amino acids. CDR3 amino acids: CASSIQGSPDTQYF. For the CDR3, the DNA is TGTGCCAGCAGCATACAGGGGTCCCCAGATACGCAGTATTTT.

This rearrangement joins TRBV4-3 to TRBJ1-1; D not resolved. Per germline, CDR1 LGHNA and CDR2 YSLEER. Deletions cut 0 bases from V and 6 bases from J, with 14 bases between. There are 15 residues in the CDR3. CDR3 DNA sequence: TGCGCCAGCAGCCAAGATCGAGGGCTAGAGTCTGAAGCTTTCTTT. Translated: CASSQDRGLESEAFF.

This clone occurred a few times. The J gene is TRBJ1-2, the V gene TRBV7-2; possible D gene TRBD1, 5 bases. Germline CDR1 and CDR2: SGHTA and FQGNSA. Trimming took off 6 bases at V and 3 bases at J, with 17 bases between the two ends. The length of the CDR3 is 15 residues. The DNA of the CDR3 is TGTGCCAGCAGGGCTCCAGGGCGTTCGGACTATGGCTACACCTTC. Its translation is CASRAPGRSDYGYTF.

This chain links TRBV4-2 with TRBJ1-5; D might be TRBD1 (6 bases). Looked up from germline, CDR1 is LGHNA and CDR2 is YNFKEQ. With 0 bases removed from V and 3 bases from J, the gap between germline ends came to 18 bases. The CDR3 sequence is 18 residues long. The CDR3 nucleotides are TGTGCCAGCAGCCAAGAGTTGAGGGCCAGGGGCCTCAATCAGCCCCAGCATTTT. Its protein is CASSQELRARGLNQPQHF.

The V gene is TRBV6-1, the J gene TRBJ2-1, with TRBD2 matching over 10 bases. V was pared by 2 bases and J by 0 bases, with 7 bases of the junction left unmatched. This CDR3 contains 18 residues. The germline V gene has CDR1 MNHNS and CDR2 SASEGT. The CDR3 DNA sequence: TGTGCCAGCAGTGAATTAGCGGGGGGAAAAAGCTCCTACAATGAGCAGTTCTTC. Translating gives CASSELAGGKSSYNEQFF.